This is a list of T cell receptor beta chains from one sample in a study of cytomegalovirus exposure and HLA in healthy donors. Clones were sequenced by immunoSEQ multiplex PCR, and TCRdb holds only the in-frame ones, with some missing. The table includes some 90,000 clones, around 84% detected once. Source material: PBMCs. Every receptor here comes from a human donor in good health. Each CDR3 is given without its conserved first and last residue.

V	J	CDR3
TRBV6-5	TRBJ2-1	ASSYLWTSSYNEQF
TRBV2	TRBJ2-3	ASSSRLAGADTQY
TRBV7-9	TRBJ2-7	ASRLLAIDEQY
TRBV7-3	TRBJ2-3	ASSPHGDTQY
TRBV5-6	TRBJ1-2	ASSFPGNYGYT
TRBV27	TRBJ2-5	ASSLGSSGGEQY
TRBV5-1	TRBJ2-7	ASSSPGQGLNEQY
TRBV11-3	TRBJ1-2	ASRPGQGNGYT
TRBV7-2	TRBJ2-5	ASVLRGSGETQY
TRBV28	TRBJ2-3	ASSIPRTASTDTQY
TRBV14	TRBJ2-5	ASSPENRLLARQETQY
TRBV6-6	TRBJ2-3	ASRKGLAGGTDTQY
TRBV4-2	TRBJ2-7	ASSQDWTGQTSGGTYEQY
TRBV13	TRBJ1-1	ASSLMTVAGTEAF
TRBV9	TRBJ2-2	ASSTAGGPRELF
TRBV7-3	TRBJ2-1	ASSSRLAGDEQF
TRBV7-6	TRBJ2-7	ASSLARGGTSGYEQY
TRBV6-5	TRBJ2-7	ASSSLAGVKYEQY
TRBV4-3	TRBJ2-2	ASSQDTQGTGELF
TRBV27	TRBJ2-7	ASSLTSSYEQY
TRBV5-6	TRBJ2-3	ASSLFGTNTDTQY
TRBV7-2	TRBJ1-5	ASSLSGQGARGEPQH
TRBV7-6	TRBJ2-2	ASSLGSLTGELF
TRBV6-5	TRBJ1-5	ASRPGQPNQPQH
TRBV4-1	TRBJ1-1	ASSQVVSGYGEAF
TRBV15	TRBJ2-1	ATKTSYPNNEQF
TRBV7-9	TRBJ1-3	ASSWDKILDSGNTIY
TRBV6-5	TRBJ2-7	ASRGTGTSHEQY
TRBV5-4	TRBJ2-5	ASSWGPARGIQETQY
TRBV6-4	TRBJ2-1	ASSLTDFRDLHNEQF
TRBV5-6	TRBJ1-4	ASSRWRGGEKLF
TRBV5-1	TRBJ2-3	ASSIRGGTDTQY
TRBV28	TRBJ2-4	ASSPTSTDIQY
TRBV6-5	TRBJ2-7	ASRMTGINEQY
TRBV6-1	TRBJ2-1	ASSPGQDYNEQF
TRBV9	TRBJ2-5	ASSATDRVETQY
TRBV4-1	TRBJ1-1	ASSPEGMNTEAF
TRBV29-1	TRBJ2-5	SARTGSQETQY
TRBV18	TRBJ2-1	ASSLAGTRSVGEQF
TRBV6-5	TRBJ1-2	ASSYSGDRIYGYT
TRBV4-3	TRBJ1-2	ASSQDIGGAEGYGYT
TRBV6-5	TRBJ1-1	ASRGTGGNTEAF
TRBV19	TRBJ2-7	ASKGTGSSYEQY
TRBV30	TRBJ2-7	AWSSRLAGTYEQY
TRBV7-2	TRBJ1-1	ASSFAGGGTEAF
TRBV18	TRBJ1-4	ASQQGTNEKLF
TRBV6-5	.	ASSYSPRVAYEQY
TRBV5-5	TRBJ2-5	ASSSGRERGETQY
TRBV6-6	TRBJ2-7	ASSPRTSVYEQY
TRBV7-9	TRBJ1-5	ASSSSIFGGDREQPQH
TRBV7-9	TRBJ2-1	ASSGNSGGSYNEQF
TRBV7-8	TRBJ1-4	ASSWDMGVNEKLF
TRBV5-1	TRBJ2-1	ASSEGQSYNEQF
TRBV6-6	TRBJ2-1	ASRASGRNNEQF
TRBV6-1	TRBJ1-3	ASQEGIAGNTIY
TRBV29-1	TRBJ2-3	SVEPGSTDTQY
TRBV7-9	TRBJ1-2	ASSSSSGTINIYGYT
TRBV4-3	TRBJ1-4	ASSQVGTVPEKLF